This T cell receptor beta chain was recorded in a study of blood T cell repertoires in COVID-19. Repertoires were generated with immunoSEQ multiplex PCR, while TCRdb's copy carries only in-frame clones and drops some. The sample holds fewer than 250,000 clones, 70% to 90% seen once. This clone was seen just once. V lost 5 bases and J 5 bases, leaving 7 bases between the germline ends. CDR3 size: 12 residues. This chain joins TRBV12-3 or TRBV12-4 and TRBJ2-1, with a possible D match to TRBD1 (5 bases). Sequenced material: peripheral blood. This clonotype was obtained from a young man with acute or convalescent COVID-19. The CDR3 here is CASSIRDNEQFF. The CDR3, as DNA: TGTGCCAGCAGTATCAGGGACAATGAGCAGTTCTTC.